The 24 T cell receptor beta chains listed next were all sequenced from one sample in a study of blood T cells in healthy people across ages (dated by TCRdb to the mid-2010s). Library preparation used 5' RACE. Sequencing used an Illumina HiSeq 2500. A second PCR of roughly 7 to 11 cycles was performed with a sample-barcoded 5' primer and a J-beta primer mix. Using fastp at Q25 and MiXCR, TCRdb reprocessed the public reads and kept productive beta chains. Each entry merges the rows of one CDR3 protein and shows their most common DNA and genes. This sample gives under 1,100,000 distinct CDR3 sequences in total; 20% to 25% of them show up just once. The ten largest clones take up about 0.72% of the sample. The same data also went into a second study, on T cells of mothers and their children.

Sequencing input: blood. The receptors were gathered from a girl between 2 and 10 years old in good health.

The CDR3 sequence: CASSYGVLSTDTQYF. DNA for the CDR3: TGCGCCAGCAGCTACGGGGTTCTAAGCACAGATACGCAGTATTTT. The V gene is TRBV5-1, the J gene TRBJ2-3, with D perhaps matching TRBD2 (5 bases). The germline V gene has CDR1 SGHRS and CDR2 YFSETQ. Trimming cost V 3 bases and J 0 bases, with 11 bases left between them. The CDR3 is made up of 15 amino acids.

A word on this clonotype: One end of the junction varies from germline; a read error may be responsible. The V and J genes are TRBV4-3 and TRBJ2-1, with D possibly being TRBD2 (7 bases). The CDR3 loop spans 14 amino acids. Per the germline V gene, CDR1 is LGHNA and CDR2 is YSLEER. Here the CDR3 reads CASNQDKGGPAQFF. The CDR3 nucleotides are TGCGCCAGCAACCAAGATAAGGGGGGGCCGGCGCAGTTCTTC.

The chain combines TRBV27 with TRBJ2-7; 7 bases are a match to TRBD2. The CDR3 has 14 amino acids. The junction had 4 bases not matched to a gene; V was cut back by 2 bases and J by 3 bases. The germline CDR1 and CDR2 sequences are MNHEY and SMNVEV (reference sequence). The CDR3, as DNA: TGTGCCAGCAGTTTAGGCAGCGGGATCTACGAGCAGTACTTC. It codes for CASSLGSGIYEQYF.

This clonotype has a handful of counts. A junction boundary mismatches the germline segment, possibly from a read error. CDR3 in amino acids: CASSLGGSKDTQYF. In DNA, the CDR3 is TGTGCCAGCAGCTTGGGTGGTAGCAAAGATACGCAGTATTTT. The chain is built from TRBV7-2 and TRBJ2-3, with D unclear. The CDR3 runs 14 residues. Per the germline V gene, CDR1 is SGHTA and CDR2 is FQGNSA. Supplemented by reference TRBV7-2 and TRBJ2-3, the full variable domain reads GAGVSQSPSNKVTEKGKDVELRCDPISGHTALYWYRQSLGQGLEFLIYFQGNSAPDKSGLPSDRFSAERTGGSVSTLTIQRTQQEDSAVYLCASSLGGSKDTQYFGPGTRLTVL.

This chain connects TRBV29-1 to TRBJ2-5; D is ambiguous. The CDR3 is 14 residues long. V was cut by 3 bases and J by 4 bases, with 15 bases left in between. Germline CDR1 is SQVTM and CDR2 is ANQGSEA. The CDR3: CSVDQMGTTETQYF. DNA of the CDR3: TGCAGCGTTGATCAAATGGGCACCACAGAGACCCAGTACTTC.

J is TRBJ1-2 and V is TRBV20-1, with D maybe TRBD1 (5 bases). Looked up from germline, CDR1 is DFQATT and CDR2 is SNEGSKA (reference sequence). The CDR3 runs to 15 residues. V lost 3 bases and J lost 4, with 18 bases in between. The DNA of the CDR3 is TGCAGTGCTAGGCCCGGGGCCCAAACCCGCTATGGCTACACCTTC. Its translation is CSARPGAQTRYGYTF.

This clonotype was counted a single time. V gene TRBV12-3 or TRBV12-4 combines with J gene TRBJ2-3, with D unresolved. The CDR3 totals 12 residues. Trimming left V 5 bases short and J 4 bases short, with 7 bases between. The CDR3 nucleotides are TGTGCCAGCAGTGCGATCCCAGATACGCAGTATTTT. This gives the protein CASSAIPDTQYF.

The J gene is TRBJ2-5, the V gene TRBV5-1; possibly TRBD1 or TRBD2 for D (5 bases each). The CDR3 covers 14 residues. Looked up from germline, CDR1 is SGHRS and CDR2 is YFSETQ. Trimming left V 4 bases short and J 4 bases short, with 14 bases between. The CDR3 reads CASSPLGDRETQYF. CDR3 nucleotides: TGCGCCAGCAGCCCCTTAGGGGACCGAGAGACCCAGTACTTC.

The V gene is TRBV20-1, the J gene TRBJ1-4; D uncertain. CDR1 and CDR2 (germline): DFQATT, SNEGSKA (reference sequence). Trimming left V 6 bases short and J 0 bases short, with 17 bases between. The CDR3 totals 16 residues. The DNA for the CDR3 is TGCAGTGCCTCTATAGGGTTACGAGCAACTAATGAAAAACTGTTTTTT. This gives the protein CSASIGLRATNEKLFF.

The CDR3: CASLPLAGGLYEQYF. CDR3 sequence (DNA): TGTGCCAGCCTTCCCCTAGCGGGAGGGCTTTACGAGCAGTACTTC. This chain uses TRBV28 with TRBJ2-7; 12 bases are a match to TRBD2. J lost 4 bases, V lost 8 bases, and 9 bases had no gene match. The CDR3 loop spans 15 amino acids. Germline V CDR1 and CDR2: MDHEN, SYDVKM.

V usage is TRBV5-1 and J usage is TRBJ2-1; 11 bases fit TRBD2. The CDR3 sequence is 18 residues long. V dropped 3 bases and J dropped 5; count of bases not matched to a gene: 13. The germline V gene has CDR1 SGHRS and CDR2 YFSETQ. The CDR3 DNA reads as TGCGCCAGCAGCTCCAAATTGTTAGCGGGGGGGATTAACAATGAGCAGTTCTTC. This translates into CASSSKLLAGGINNEQFF.

This clonotype was seen a single time. CDR3 sequence: CSVHRGLGEAFF. The CDR3 DNA reads TGCAGCGTCCACAGGGGGCTTGGTGAAGCTTTCTTT. This chain joins TRBV29-1 and TRBJ1-1, with 9 bases aligning to TRBD1. The CDR3 spans 12 residues. With 6 bases clipped from V and 7 bases from J, the junction kept 6 bases outside the gene matches. From germline, CDR1 is SQVTM and CDR2 ANQGSEA. Drawing the rest from reference TRBV29-1 and TRBJ1-1, the complete variable domain is SAVISQKPSRDICQRGTSLTIQCQVDSQVTMMFWYRQQPGQSLTLIATANQGSEATYESGFVIDKFPISRPNLTFSTLTVSNMSPEDSSIYLCSVHRGLGEAFFGQGTRLTVV.

In its sample, this clonotype was seen a few times. The V and J genes are TRBV10-1 and TRBJ2-3; possible D gene TRBD2, 5 bases. V lost 0 bases and J lost 3, with 10 bases in between. Germline V gene data show CDR1 as WNHNN and CDR2 as SYGVQD (reference sequence). The CDR3 consists of 15 residues. The CDR3 here is CASSESDEGTDTQYF. CDR3 sequence (DNA): TGCGCCAGCAGTGAGTCGGATGAGGGAACAGATACGCAGTATTTT.

The J gene is TRBJ1-4, the V gene TRBV6-5; D is possibly TRBD1 (5 bases). Germline V gene lookup returns CDR1 MNHEY and CDR2 SVGAGI. There are 15 residues in the CDR3. Trimming removed 6 bases from V and 13 bases from J, with 24 bases in between. The CDR3 loop reads CASSSQQGLPFGLFF. The DNA of the CDR3 is TGTGCCAGCAGCTCCCAGCAGGGACTGCCTTTTGGACTGTTTTTT.

The table lists this clonotype with a few counts. The V gene is TRBV20-1, the J gene TRBJ2-3; D ambiguous. This CDR3 comprises 12 residues. V lost 3 bases and J 0 bases, leaving 4 bases between the germline ends. Looked up from germline, CDR1 is DFQATT and CDR2 is SNEGSKA (reference sequence). In nucleotides, the CDR3 is TGCAGTGCTAGCAGTAGCACAGATACGCAGTATTTT. It specifies CSASSSTDTQYF.

This clonotype was found a few times. The chain links TRBV10-3 to TRBJ2-2; 8 bases are a match to TRBD1. The trim removed 6 bases at V and 6 bases at J, leaving 9 bases unmatched. Germline loops: CDR1 ENHRY, CDR2 SYGVKD. The CDR3 spans 15 residues. CDR3 sequence: CAISGRTGMAGELFF. For the CDR3, the DNA is TGTGCCATCAGCGGACGGACAGGGATGGCCGGGGAGCTGTTTTTT.

The chain carries TRBV3-1 and TRBJ2-1, with 7 positions matching TRBD2. Germline CDR1 reads LGHDT; CDR2 reads YNNKEL (reference sequence). The CDR3 runs to 15 residues. The V and J ends lost 3 bases and 8 bases, in that order; junction bases with no gene match: 10. Here the CDR3 DNA reads TGTGCCAGCAGCCACCCGGGACTTGGGAGGGATGAGCAGTTCTTC. Encoded protein: CASSHPGLGRDEQFF.

The chain links TRBV7-9 to TRBJ2-1, with 8 bases fitting TRBD2. CDR1 is SEHNR and CDR2 is FQNEAQ in the germline V gene (reference sequence). Unmatched junction bases numbered 12, after V lost 5 bases and J lost 6 bases. The CDR3 consists of 16 residues. CDR3 bases: TGTGCCAGCAGCCGAGTTATAGCGGGAAATCTCAATGAGCAGTTCTTC. This translates into CASSRVIAGNLNEQFF.

The chain is built from TRBV5-1 and TRBJ1-2, with D possibly matching TRBD1 (5 bases). The CDR3 has 16 amino acids. Germline V gene data show CDR1 as SGHRS and CDR2 as YFSETQ. Trimming took off 3 bases at V and 6 bases at J, with 21 bases between the two ends. The DNA of the CDR3 is TGCGCCAGCAGCTCGAGGGCCCAGGGCTGGACGGATGGCTACACCTTC. This gives the protein CASSSRAQGWTDGYTF.

Here the CDR3 reads CSVSGPYGYTF. In DNA, the CDR3 is TGCAGCGTTAGCGGACCTTATGGCTACACCTTC. The chain uses TRBV29-1 and TRBJ1-2, with D unclear. V lost 5 bases, J lost 5 bases, and 9 bases lay in between. Looked up from germline, CDR1 is SQVTM and CDR2 is ANQGSEA. The CDR3 length is 11 residues.

The genes are TRBV9 and TRBJ2-7, with 8 bases fitting TRBD2. Germline V gene sequence: CDR1 SGDLS, CDR2 YYNGEE. The CDR3 runs to 15 residues. V lost 3 bases, J lost 5 bases, and 10 bases stayed unmatched. In DNA, the CDR3 is TGTGCCAGCAGCGCCGGGACTAGTCTAGGGGACGAGCAGTACTTC. This translates into CASSAGTSLGDEQYF.

The chain uses TRBV4-3 and TRBJ2-7; no definite D call. The germline V gene encodes CDR1 LGHNA and CDR2 YSLEER. Trimming pared 0 bases from V and 2 bases from J, leaving 11 bases between. The CDR3 is made up of 15 amino acids. CDR3 bases: TGCGCCAGCAGCCAAGAGCCATCAGCGACCTACGAGCAGTACTTC. Residues: CASSQEPSATYEQYF.

The rearrangement uses TRBV12-3 or TRBV12-4 and TRBJ2-1; D not certain. The germline V and J ends were trimmed by 6 bases and 0 bases, with 15 bases remaining between them. This CDR3 spans 16 amino acids. The CDR3: CASRDMGFSSYNEQFF. The CDR3 DNA is TGTGCCAGCAGAGACATGGGTTTTAGCTCCTACAATGAGCAGTTCTTC.

This clonotype has more than one count but fewer than ten. The chain is built from TRBV20-1 and TRBJ2-1, with a weak D call TRBD1 (6 bases). V lost 4 bases and J lost 3, with 16 bases in between. Germline V gene lookup returns CDR1 DFQATT and CDR2 SNEGSKA (reference sequence). This CDR3 comprises 15 residues. CDR3 DNA: TGCAGTGCTAATCAAGGGGGTTTCGACTACAATGAGCAGTTCTTC. It is translated as CSANQGGFDYNEQFF.